A single sample is the source of the 30 T cell receptor beta chains below, sequenced in a study of CD8 T cells in ankylosing spondylitis. TCRdb reprocessed the 5' RACE reads via MiXCR and lists one record per CDR3 protein. The repertoire holds a few hundred thousand distinct CDR3 sequences, with less than 25% as singletons. Sequenced material: blood, either unsorted or a sorted T cell fraction (not recorded which). Receptor source: a female donor with ankylosing spondylitis or in good health (not recorded which).

This clonotype occurred many times. The junction shows a germline mismatch at one end, possibly a read error. The V and J genes are TRBV20-1 and TRBJ2-5; 8 bases line up with TRBD2. The CDR3 consists of 14 residues. Per the germline V gene, CDR1 is DFQATT and CDR2 is SNEGSKA (reference sequence). The CDR3 protein is CSARAGVFWETQYF. The CDR3 DNA sequence: TGCAGTGCAAGAGCGGGAGTCTTCTGGGAGACCCAGTACTTC.

This clonotype was found a few times. This chain uses TRBV12-3 or TRBV12-4 with TRBJ2-1, with TRBD2 matching 7 bases. This CDR3 is built from 14 residues. Trimming cost V 3 bases and J 8 bases; bases outside gene matches: 7. Written as DNA, the CDR3 is TGTGCCAGCAGTTTCAGCGGGAAGGGAGATGAGCAGTTCTTC. It specifies CASSFSGKGDEQFF.

This clonotype was observed a handful of times. The genes are TRBV10-3 and TRBJ2-2, with 13 bases fitting TRBD2. The CDR3 loop spans 16 amino acids. Germline V gene lookup returns CDR1 ENHRY and CDR2 SYGVKD. The ends lost 4 bases at V and 6 bases at J; junction bases unmatched: 5. The DNA for the CDR3 is TGTGCCATCAGTGGGACTAGCGGGAGTGGTCCCGGGGAGCTGTTTTTT. Translation: CAISGTSGSGPGELFF.

This chain uses TRBV20-1 with TRBJ2-5, with 12 bases lining up with TRBD2. Trimming cost V 3 bases and J 3 bases; bases outside gene matches: 2. The CDR3 contains 14 residues. The germline V gene has CDR1 DFQATT and CDR2 SNEGSKA (reference sequence). Here the CDR3 DNA reads TGCAGTGCTAGCCGACTAGCGGGAGAAGAGACCCAGTACTTC. Translation gives CSASRLAGEETQYF.

This clonotype was observed many times. This chain connects TRBV20-1 to TRBJ2-7, with D possibly TRBD2 on 6 matching bases. CDR1 and CDR2 (germline): DFQATT, SNEGSKA (reference sequence). Trimming took off 1 base at V and 1 base at J, with 11 bases between the two ends. CDR3 length equals 14 residues. The CDR3 here is CSARVRLGSYEQYF. The CDR3 bases are TGCAGTGCTAGAGTCAGACTAGGGTCCTACGAGCAGTACTTC.

This clonotype turned up a few times. The V gene is TRBV6-2 or TRBV6-3, the J gene TRBJ2-5; D might be TRBD2 (5 bases). The DNA end is more similar to TRBJ2-3, so the J call may be wrong. The germline V gene has CDR1 MNHEY and CDR2 SVGEGT. This CDR3 contains 12 residues. CDR3 in DNA: TGTGCCAGCAGCCCACCGGGAAGGACGCAGTATTTT. Its protein is CASSPPGRTQYF.

This clonotype was observed a handful of times. The chain uses TRBV4-3 and TRBJ2-2, with 12 bases identical to TRBD2. Germline lookup yields CDR1 LGHNA and CDR2 YSLEER. The CDR3 runs 17 residues. V trimming: 4 bases; J trimming: 2 bases; junction bases outside the gene matches: 5. CDR3 nucleotides: TGCGCCAGCAGCCCCAAGGGACTAGCGGGTAACACCGGGGAGCTGTTTTTT. Its translation: CASSPKGLAGNTGELFF.

The chain recombines TRBV7-2 with TRBJ2-7, with no clear D. The CDR3 runs 13 residues. The V gene lost 0 bases and the J gene lost 7 bases, with 10 bases spanning the gap. Germline CDR1 reads SGHTA; CDR2 reads FQGNSA. The CDR3 coding sequence is TGTGCCAGCAGCTTAGCGCAAGGGTGGGAGCAGTACTTC. It translates to CASSLAQGWEQYF.

CDR3 in amino acids: CSVGGDGADTQYF. The CDR3 DNA sequence: TGCAGCGTTGGCGGGGACGGAGCAGATACGCAGTATTTT. V usage is TRBV29-1 and J usage is TRBJ2-3; TRBD2 might be the D (6 bases). The V gene lost 4 bases and the J gene lost 4 bases, with 12 bases spanning the gap. Germline assignment: CDR1 SQVTM and CDR2 ANQGSEA. The CDR3 spans 13 residues.

This clonotype was seen only a few times. The genes are TRBV18 and TRBJ2-1, with D possibly TRBD2 on 6 matching bases. CDR1 is KGHSH and CDR2 is LQKENI in the germline V gene. This CDR3 is built from 17 residues. Trimming took off 0 bases at V and 6 bases at J, with 18 bases between the two ends. The CDR3 loop reads CASSPPSTGVTSNEQFF. Here the CDR3 DNA reads TGTGCCAGCTCACCACCCTCGACGGGGGTAACCTCCAATGAGCAGTTCTTC.

The V call is TRBV20-1, the J call TRBJ2-5; 9 bases are a match to TRBD2. J was trimmed by 2 bases and V by 5 bases; bases with no gene match: 9. Germline V gene data show CDR1 as DFQATT and CDR2 as SNEGSKA (reference sequence). The length of the CDR3 is 15 residues. For the CDR3, the DNA is TGCAGTGCTTCACCGGGACTAGCTATTCAAGAGACCCAGTACTTC. This sequence encodes CSASPGLAIQETQYF.

The J gene is TRBJ2-3, the V gene TRBV12-3 or TRBV12-4; TRBD1 matches at 9 bases. The V segment lost 4 bases and the J segment 9 bases; nucleotides outside the gene matches: 11. The CDR3 is 15 residues long. The CDR3 region is CASSYTGTGHSTQYF. The CDR3 DNA reads as TGTGCCAGCAGTTACACCGGGACAGGGCATAGCACGCAGTATTTT.

Many counts were recorded for this clonotype. The chain joins TRBV24-1 to TRBJ2-1; D is possibly TRBD1 (6 bases). CDR1 KGHDR and CDR2 SFDVKD come from the germline V gene. The CDR3 is 18 amino acids. Trimming left V 4 bases short and J 1 base short, with 19 bases between. Here the CDR3 DNA reads TGTGCCACCAGTGAAGGCGTCAGGGGATCCACATCCTACAATGAGCAGTTCTTC. As protein: CATSEGVRGSTSYNEQFF.

This clonotype showed up just a few times. This chain joins TRBV12-3 or TRBV12-4 and TRBJ2-1; maybe TRBD2 (5 bases). The CDR3 is made up of 17 amino acids. The ends were cut back, 5 bases at V and 4 bases at J, with 21 bases in the middle. In DNA form, the CDR3 reads TGTGCCAGCAGTCCTCCTCCGCGGCCTAGCCCGTACAATGAGCAGTTCTTC. Protein: CASSPPPRPSPYNEQFF.

The V and J genes are TRBV6-5 and TRBJ2-3; 11 bases are a match to TRBD2. CDR1 MNHEY and CDR2 SVGAGI come from the germline V gene. This CDR3 is built from 16 residues. V shed 2 bases and J 4 bases; nucleotides not matched to a gene: 5. In nucleotides, the CDR3 is TGTGCCAGCAGTTACGCCCTAGCGGGAGGCTCAGATACGCAGTATTTT. Its protein is CASSYALAGGSDTQYF.

This clonotype showed up just a few times. V usage is TRBV12-3 or TRBV12-4 and J usage is TRBJ2-3; D is perhaps TRBD2 (6 bases). Trimming cost V 8 bases and J 3 bases, with 18 bases left between them. The CDR3 consists of 15 residues. CDR3 amino acids: CASLVWGDGTDTQYF. In DNA form, the CDR3 reads TGTGCCAGCTTAGTGTGGGGGGACGGAACAGATACGCAGTATTTT.

A few counts support this clonotype. This CDR3 reads CASSQTGGGNSPLHF. The CDR3 DNA follows: TGCGCCAGCAGCCAAACAGGCGGGGGTAATTCACCCCTCCACTTT. The chain uses TRBV4-3 and TRBJ1-6, with D tentatively TRBD1 (5 bases). The CDR3 contains 15 residues. Germline-derived CDR1 and CDR2 are LGHNA and YSLEER. V lost 2 bases, J lost 6 bases, and 11 bases lay in between.

In nucleotides, the CDR3 is TGCAGTGCTACCGCACCTCCAGGGAACTACGAGCAGTACTTC. Its translation: CSATAPPGNYEQYF. This sequence joins TRBV20-1 and TRBJ2-7; tentatively, D is TRBD1 (5 bases). In germline, CDR1 is DFQATT, CDR2 SNEGSKA (reference sequence). CDR3 size: 14 residues. Deletions cut 4 bases from V and 3 bases from J, with 16 bases between.

In its sample, this clonotype was seen a few times. V gene TRBV3-1 combines with J gene TRBJ2-3, with D uncertain. The CDR3 consists of 14 residues. Trimming took off 3 bases at V and 3 bases at J, with 10 bases between the two ends. Germline CDR1 reads LGHDT; CDR2 reads YNNKEL (reference sequence). The chain's CDR3 is CASSQTRATDTQYF. The CDR3 DNA reads as TGTGCCAGCAGCCAGACCCGGGCAACAGATACGCAGTATTTT.

The chain joins TRBV7-2 to TRBJ1-1; no firm D call. Germline V gene lookup returns CDR1 SGHTA and CDR2 FQGNSA. V gave up 5 bases and J gave up 0 bases, with 13 bases separating them. CDR3 length equals 15 residues. CDR3 DNA: TGTGCCAGCAGCCCCCTCGGGTCAATGAACACTGAAGCTTTCTTT. Its translation is CASSPLGSMNTEAFF.

V and J are TRBV11-2 and TRBJ2-3; 13 nucleotides match TRBD2. Germline lookup yields CDR1 SGHAT and CDR2 FQNNGV. This CDR3 is built from 18 residues. Trimming at V came to 3 bases and at J to 0 bases, leaving 6 bases not matched to a gene. The CDR3 bases are TGTGCCAGCAGCTTTTCACTAGCGGGAGGGCGGAGCACAGATACGCAGTATTTT. Its translation: CASSFSLAGGRSTDTQYF.

V usage is TRBV7-2 and J usage is TRBJ1-2, with D maybe TRBD1 (6 bases). CDR3 length: 13 residues. Trimming pared 5 bases from V and 5 bases from J, leaving 12 bases between. In germline, CDR1 is SGHTA, CDR2 FQGNSA. CDR3 amino acids: CASSEGHLYGYTF. DNA for the CDR3: TGTGCCAGCAGCGAGGGACACTTATATGGCTACACCTTC.

This clonotype was seen repeatedly, ten times or more. The chain couples TRBV29-1 to TRBJ2-7, with D tentatively TRBD1 (6 bases). This CDR3 is 14 amino acids long. Looked up from germline, CDR1 is SQVTM and CDR2 is ANQGSEA. V lost 2 bases, J lost 2 bases, and 13 bases lay in between. CDR3 DNA sequence: TGCAGCGTTGAAACTGGGGGCCCAACCTACGAGCAGTACTTC. This translates into CSVETGGPTYEQYF.

The V call is TRBV6-6, the J call TRBJ1-1; no reliable D call. In germline, CDR1 is MNHNY, CDR2 SVGAGI (reference sequence). Trimming removed 4 bases at V and 6 bases at J, with 6 bases between. The CDR3 consists of 11 residues. The CDR3 is CASSFGPEAFF. In nucleotides, the CDR3 is TGTGCCAGCAGTTTCGGCCCTGAAGCTTTCTTT.

The table lists this clonotype with many counts. The J gene is TRBJ2-5, the V gene TRBV29-1; TRBD1 aligns across 9 bases. Germline assignment: CDR1 SQVTM and CDR2 ANQGSEA. The CDR3 spans 15 residues. Trimming cost V 4 bases and J 5 bases; bases outside gene matches: 11. CDR3 sequence (DNA): TGCAGCGTTGCGGTGGTGGGACAGGGTTTCGAGACCCAGTACTTC. It yields the protein CSVAVVGQGFETQYF.

This clonotype was observed many times. The CDR3 region has the DNA TGTGCCAGCAGTCGGAGTAGCGCGAGCTCTGGGGCCAACGTCCTGACTTTC. Its protein is CASSRSSASSGANVLTF. The chain recombines TRBV2 with TRBJ2-6, with D possibly being TRBD2 (5 bases). The V gene lost 5 bases and the J gene lost 0 bases, with 14 bases spanning the gap. Germline assignment: CDR1 SNHLY and CDR2 FYNNEI. The CDR3 has 17 amino acids.

This clonotype was seen at least ten times. The chain recombines TRBV29-1 with TRBJ1-1, with TRBD1 as a possible D gene (6 bases). Germline V gene sequence: CDR1 SQVTM, CDR2 ANQGSEA. CDR3 size: 11 residues. Trimming removed 7 bases from V and 4 bases from J, with 10 bases in between. The CDR3 loop is CSAGALTEAFF. CDR3 nucleotide sequence: TGCAGCGCAGGGGCTCTCACTGAAGCTTTCTTT.

The V call is TRBV5-1, the J call TRBJ2-1; a possible D gene is TRBD2 (6 bases). Germline-derived CDR1 and CDR2 are SGHRS and YFSETQ. This CDR3 comprises 13 residues. Trimming removed 2 bases from V and 10 bases from J, with 13 bases in between. The CDR3 loop is CASSLGGLNEQFF. CDR3 nucleotide sequence: TGCGCCAGCAGCTTAGGAGGGCTCAACGAGCAGTTCTTC.

This clonotype has only a few counts. The chain links TRBV7-2 to TRBJ1-1; D ambiguous. The CDR3 is 15 amino acids. V gave up 5 bases and J gave up 0 bases, with 13 bases separating them. CDR1 is SGHTA, CDR2 FQGNSA, per germline. In nucleotides, the CDR3 is TGTGCCAGCAGCCGGGAACTACTGATGAACACTGAAGCTTTCTTT. As protein: CASSRELLMNTEAFF.

The table lists this clonotype with many counts. The chain is built from TRBV20-1 and TRBJ2-1, with TRBD2 matching over 12 bases. Germline assignment: CDR1 DFQATT and CDR2 SNEGSKA (reference sequence). The CDR3 loop spans 15 amino acids. V dropped 4 bases and J dropped 9; count of bases not matched to a gene: 10. In DNA, the CDR3 is TGCAGTGCTACTACCGGGACTAGCGGGTGGGGTGAGCAGTTCTTC. Its protein product is CSATTGTSGWGEQFF.